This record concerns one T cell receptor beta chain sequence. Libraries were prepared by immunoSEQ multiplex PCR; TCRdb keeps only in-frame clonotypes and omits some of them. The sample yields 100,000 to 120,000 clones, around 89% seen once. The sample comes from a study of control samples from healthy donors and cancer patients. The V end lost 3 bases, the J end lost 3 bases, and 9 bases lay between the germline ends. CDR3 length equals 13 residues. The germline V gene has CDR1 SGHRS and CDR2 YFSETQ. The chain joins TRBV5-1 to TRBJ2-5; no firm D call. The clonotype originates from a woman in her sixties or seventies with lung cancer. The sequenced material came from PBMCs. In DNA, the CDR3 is TGCGCCAGCAGCTCAGGTCTTGAAGAGACCCAGTACTTC. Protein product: CASSSGLEETQYF.